This T cell receptor (beta chain) was documented in a study of blood T cell repertoires in COVID-19 (dated by TCRdb to the early 2020s). About the study as a whole: Samples covering the acute and convalescent phases of COVID-19 were provided by collaborators in the United States, Italy and Spain. The prospective study material was composed of cDNA or gDNA derived from T cells, B-cell-depleted T cells, or PBMCs. Deeply sampled blood TCRbeta repertoires from subjects exposed to, actively infected with, or recovered from COVID-19 were included in the dataset. The repertoires were made available in a free public database intended to serve as a resource for research on the immune response to SARS-CoV-2. Samples came from the ongoing ImmuneRACE study (first 160 participants) plus 1,254 subjects from 6 global collaborators. Sample metadata almost always included a de-identified subject ID, COVID-19 status, age in years and sex. Where available, HLA class I and class II types were obtained from metadata supplied by the sample provider rather than from assay-based typing.

Overall study results and their limits: The amount of clinical and demographic metadata varied by source and participant and was provided uncurated.

Enrolling through a virtual design, the prospective study's participants ranged in age from roughly 18 to 95 years and lived across 20 to 25 United States geographic areas. In the prospective study, participants were assigned to cohorts based on the clinical history participants reported in a screening survey and a study questionnaire. Recovered participants in ImmuneRACE Cohort 3 were defined by two consecutive negative NP/OP PCR tests, clearance by a healthcare professional, or resolution of symptoms. In the prospective study, mobile phlebotomists collected whole blood, serum and a nasopharyngeal or oropharyngeal swab from each participant. Over a roughly two-month period, participants in the prospective study had the option of providing additional blood draws and questionnaires. Prospective study blood samples were shipped either frozen or at room temperature before DNA extraction. A note on this clone: Its antigen is unknown. The record has no base qualities; no much larger clone is one base away.

TCRbeta CDR3 regions were amplified from genomic DNA using the immunoSEQ Assay, a bias-controlled multiplex PCR. Per the original workflow: Within the assay, amplification of reference gene primers was used to estimate how many nucleated cells each sample contained. To quantify the absolute abundance of each unique TCRbeta CDR3 rearrangement, sequence reads were collapsed and filtered. For each sample, productive Simpson clonality was calculated by taking the square root of Simpson's diversity index across productive rearrangements. The source is immuneACCESS, and TCRdb retained only in-frame sequences with V and J called. Part of the clones is not carried over; for the studies checked, unresolved V genes explain less than half of this, and the remainder is unexplained. V and J calls and clone size come straight from that table; D and trimming were deduced from the DNA. This sample comprises 450,000 or so clones, about 92% of them detected only once. The ten largest clones represent 0.6% of the sample.

The CDR3 spans 16 residues, from the cysteine through the phenylalanine. The sequence is cut down to CDR3 DNA, 48 bases in frame from base 1. The germline V gene (reference sequence) sets CDR1 to MNHEY and CDR2 to SMNVEV. For this chain, trimming is 5 bases at the V end and 4 bases at the J end, and the number of junction bases without a gene match is 13. This TCR came from a man in his late teens or twenties who had recovered from COVID-19. The rearranged segments are TRBV27 and TRBJ2-7; TRBD2 lines up with 8 middle nucleotides. The sample taken for sequencing was PBMCs or T cells enriched from blood (not recorded which). The nucleotide sequence reads TGTGCCAGCAGTAAAGGACTAGCATCATTCACATACGAGCAGTACTTC. Its protein is CASSKGLASFTYEQYF.